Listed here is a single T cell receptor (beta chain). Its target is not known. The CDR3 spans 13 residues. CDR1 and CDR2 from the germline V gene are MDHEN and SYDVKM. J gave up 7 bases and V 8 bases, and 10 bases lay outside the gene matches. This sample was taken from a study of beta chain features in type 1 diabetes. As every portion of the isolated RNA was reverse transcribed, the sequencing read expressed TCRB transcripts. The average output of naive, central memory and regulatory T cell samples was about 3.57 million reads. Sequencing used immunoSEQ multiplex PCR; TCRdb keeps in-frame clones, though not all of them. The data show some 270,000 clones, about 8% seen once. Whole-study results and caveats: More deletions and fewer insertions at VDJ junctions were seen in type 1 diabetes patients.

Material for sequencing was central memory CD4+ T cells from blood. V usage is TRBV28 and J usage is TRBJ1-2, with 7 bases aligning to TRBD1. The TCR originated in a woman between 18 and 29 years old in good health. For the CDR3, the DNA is TGTGCCAGCCATCCAGGGGGAAATGGTGGCTACACCTTC. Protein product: CASHPGGNGGYTF.